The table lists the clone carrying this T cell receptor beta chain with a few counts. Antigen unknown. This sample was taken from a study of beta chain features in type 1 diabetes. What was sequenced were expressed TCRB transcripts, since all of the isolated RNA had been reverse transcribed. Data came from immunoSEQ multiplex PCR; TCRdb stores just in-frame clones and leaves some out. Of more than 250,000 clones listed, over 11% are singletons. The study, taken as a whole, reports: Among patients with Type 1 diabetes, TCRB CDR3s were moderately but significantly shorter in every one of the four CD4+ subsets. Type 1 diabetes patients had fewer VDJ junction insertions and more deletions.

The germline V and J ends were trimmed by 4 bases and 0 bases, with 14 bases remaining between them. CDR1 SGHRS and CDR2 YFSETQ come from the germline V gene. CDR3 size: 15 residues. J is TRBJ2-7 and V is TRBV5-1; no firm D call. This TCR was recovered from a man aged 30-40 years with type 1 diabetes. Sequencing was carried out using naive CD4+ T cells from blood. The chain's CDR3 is CASSPQTEISYEQYF. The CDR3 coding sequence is TGCGCCAGCAGCCCACAGACCGAGATCTCCTACGAGCAGTACTTC.